This entry is about one T cell receptor beta chain. The data stem from a study of identical twins. TCRdb analysed the 5' RACE reads with MiXCR anew, one entry per CDR3 protein. The profile covers some 440,000 distinct CDR3 sequences, with 24% appearing a single time and roughly 2.8% taken by the ten largest. V lost 5 bases to trimming and J lost 5 bases; unmatched junction nucleotides: 6. The CDR3 loop spans 15 amino acids. Germline V gene lookup returns CDR1 MNHNS and CDR2 SASEGT. The data were also submitted as part of a second study, on T cells expressing NK-cell markers. This second study says: An anti-gamma-delta TCR antibody was added in several experiments. It restricted sorting to alpha-beta TCR-expressing T cells. There remained a lack of clarity about HCMV specificity of expanded NKG2C+ T cell clones.

Sequencing was done on a sample of CD4+ T cells sorted from blood. The V gene is TRBV6-1, the J gene TRBJ2-5, with TRBD2 matching 12 bases. This clonotype was obtained from a woman in her late teens or twenties in good health. DNA of the CDR3: TGTGCCAGCAGTCCTAGCGGGGGGGCCCGGGAGACCCAGTACTTC. Residues: CASSPSGGARETQYF.